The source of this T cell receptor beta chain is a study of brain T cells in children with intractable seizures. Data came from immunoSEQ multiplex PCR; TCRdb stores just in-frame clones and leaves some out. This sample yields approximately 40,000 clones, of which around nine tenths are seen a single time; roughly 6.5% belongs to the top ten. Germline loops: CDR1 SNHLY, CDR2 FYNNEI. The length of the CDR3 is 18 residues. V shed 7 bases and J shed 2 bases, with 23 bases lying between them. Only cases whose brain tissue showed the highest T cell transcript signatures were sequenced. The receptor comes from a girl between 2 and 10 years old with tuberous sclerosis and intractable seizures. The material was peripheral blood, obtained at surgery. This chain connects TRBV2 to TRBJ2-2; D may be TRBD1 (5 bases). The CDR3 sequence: CASTDPTRQIDNTGELFF. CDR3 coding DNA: TGTGCCAGCACCGACCCCACAAGACAGATCGATAACACCGGGGAGCTGTTTTTT.